The present entry profiles one TCR beta chain with its context. Its target is not known. The data are from a study of shared clonotypes between healthy human individuals. General study points: With few donors, the genetic and exposure-history diversity represented was limited. Despite large depth, rarefaction showed incomplete sorted-subset sequencing. Non-shared clonotypes displayed generation probabilities falling below those of clonotypes present in all four donors. Some naive CD4 clonotypes, roughly 4.5%, turned up in common across a few donors.

Per germline, CDR1 SGHVS and CDR2 FNYEAQ. The CDR3 spans 15 residues. V gave up 5 bases and J gave up 2 bases; unmatched junction bases: 7. Repertoires were generated with immunoSEQ multiplex PCR, while TCRdb's copy carries only in-frame clones and drops some. Of over a million clones listed, about 96% are singletons. The sequence was collected from a man under 40 in good health. J is TRBJ2-5 and V is TRBV7-6, with 8 nucleotides matching TRBD2. Sequencing used naive CD4+ T cells sorted from blood. Subset: CD45RA+ positively selected. The CDR3 nucleotides read TGTGCCAGCAGCCCCGACGGGGGGGGACAAGAGACCCAGTACTTC. Residues: CASSPDGGGQETQYF.